The sequence of this T cell receptor (beta chain) was determined in a study of blood T cell repertoires in COVID-19. Losses at the gene ends were 2 bases for V and 7 bases for J; bases not matched to a gene: 8. This CDR3 has 15 residues. From germline, CDR1 is MNHEY and CDR2 SVGAGI. Assay used: immunoSEQ multiplex PCR; TCRdb lists only in-frame clones, some missing. Counted here are roughly 360,000 clones, around 87% occurring once; the ten biggest clones make up 1% to 1.5%. The specimen sequenced was PBMCs or T cells enriched from blood (not recorded which). The chain joins TRBV6-5 to TRBJ2-1, with 7 bases lining up with TRBD2. This clonotype was sampled from a man aged 30 to 39 who had recovered from COVID-19. This chain's CDR3 is CASSYQERGGNEQFF. The CDR3 DNA reads TGTGCCAGCAGTTACCAAGAAAGGGGAGGGAATGAGCAGTTCTTC.